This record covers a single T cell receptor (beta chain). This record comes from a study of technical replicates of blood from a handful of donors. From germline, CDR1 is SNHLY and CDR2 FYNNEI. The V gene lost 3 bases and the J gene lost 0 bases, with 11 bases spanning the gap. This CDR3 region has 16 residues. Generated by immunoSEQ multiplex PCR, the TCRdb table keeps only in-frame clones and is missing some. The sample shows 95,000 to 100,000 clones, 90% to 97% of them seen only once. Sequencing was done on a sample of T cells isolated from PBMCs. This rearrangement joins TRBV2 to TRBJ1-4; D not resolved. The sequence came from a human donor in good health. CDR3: CASSELPPTTNEKLFF. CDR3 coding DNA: TGTGCCAGCAGTGAGCTGCCACCTACAACTAATGAAAAACTGTTTTTT.